Described below is a single TCR beta chain sequence and its context. Antigen unknown. This CDR3 comprises 16 residues. Trimming stripped 3 bases from V and 4 bases from J, with 17 bases between. Germline CDR1 SGHNT, CDR2 YYREEE (reference sequence). This record belongs to a study of cytomegalovirus exposure and HLA in healthy donors. Study-level results: The study put 150 or so TCR beta chains on its list as cytomegalovirus-associated.

Researchers ran the PCR with 60 Vbeta and 13 Jbeta primers. Here immunoSEQ multiplex PCR was the method, and the copy in TCRdb shows in-frame clones only, minus some. Of under 200,000 clones listed, around 83% are singletons. The clonotype was recovered from a man aged 50 to 59 in good health and CMV-seropositive. The genes are TRBV5-4 and TRBJ1-5; no firm D call. Specimen: PBMCs. This CDR3 is CASSSDPSPGNQPQHF. Written as DNA, the CDR3 is TGTGCCAGCAGCTCGGACCCCAGTCCGGGGAATCAGCCCCAGCATTTT. The full variable domain, completed using reference TRBV5-4 and TRBJ1-5, is ETGVTQSPTHLIKTRGQQVTLRCSSQSGHNTVSWYQQALGQGPQFIFQYYREEENGRGNFPPRFSGLQFPNYSSELNVNALELDDSALYLCASSSDPSPGNQPQHFGDGTRLSIL.